The text below deals with one T cell receptor (beta chain). Antigen unknown. Generated by immunoSEQ multiplex PCR, the TCRdb table keeps only in-frame clones and is missing some. The table has tens of thousands of clones, 73% seen once; the top ten hold about 4.6%. This record belongs to a study of vaccination effects on CD4 cells after COVID-19. Study overall: Two-dose BNT162b2 or mRNA-1273 vaccination was given to participants.

The germline V gene encodes CDR1 SNHLY and CDR2 FYNNEI. This CDR3 spans 11 amino acids. With 8 bases removed from V and 4 bases from J, the gap between germline ends came to 9 bases. With the ViraFEST assay, the study expanded antigen-specific CD4+ T cells using viral peptide pools, then sequenced them. Culture proceeded for 10 days, and CD4+ T cells were then isolated. The study found no prior SARS-CoV-2 infection in the vaccine recipients, who tested negative for nucleocapsid antibodies. Over 1.5 million PBMC per well were cultured with 10 IU/ml IL-2 and approximately 9.1 ug/ml peptides. The receptor was derived from a human donor who received a COVID-19 vaccine. The sequences come from CD4+ T cells from PBMCs cultured with SARS-CoV-2 spike peptides, collected before COVID-19 vaccination. The chain links TRBV2 to TRBJ2-7; D may be TRBD1 (6 bases). For the CDR3, the DNA is TGTGCCAGCGGGGACAATTACGAGCAGTACTTC. Amino acids: CASGDNYEQYF.